These 6 T cell receptor beta chains originate from one sample sequenced in a study of OX40 agonist ivuxolimab in advanced cancers. To prepare the library, the immunoSEQ multiplex PCR assay was applied. TCRdb re-hosts the immuneACCESS table, in-frame sequences only. Its copies lack some clones; in the studies checked, an unresolved V gene accounts for under half of them, and the cause for the rest is not known. The sample contains tens of thousands of clones, 86% of them found a single time. The top ten constitute around 27% of the sample. Sequences were derived from CD4+ or CD8+ T cells sorted from blood, sampled in a trial of the OX40 agonist ivuxolimab. The receptors shown here come from an adult with an advanced solid tumor such as melanoma, head and neck, liver or kidney cancer.

The V gene is TRBV30, the J gene TRBJ2-1; 10 nucleotides agree with TRBD2. Germline V gives CDR1 GTSNPN, CDR2 SVGIG (reference sequence). V trimming: 3 bases; J trimming: 5 bases; junction bases outside the gene matches: 1. The CDR3 has 13 amino acids. The CDR3 sequence: CAWRLAGDNEQFF. Written as DNA, the CDR3 is TGTGCCTGGAGGCTAGCGGGGGACAATGAGCAGTTCTTC.

The chain joins TRBV5-6 to TRBJ2-1, with D perhaps matching TRBD2 (5 bases). This CDR3 contains 13 residues. Trimming took off 0 bases at V and 13 bases at J, with 14 bases between the two ends. From germline, CDR1 is SGHDT and CDR2 YYEEEE. The CDR3 sequence is CASSLANGISQFF. The CDR3 nucleotides read TGTGCCAGCAGCTTGGCCAACGGGATTTCCCAGTTCTTC.

This chain links TRBV7-2 with TRBJ1-4; D might be TRBD1 (6 bases). V lost 1 base to trimming and J lost 8 bases, with 14 bases between them. CDR3 length: 15 residues. Germline V gives CDR1 SGHTA, CDR2 FQGNSA. The CDR3 loop reads CASSLVAGHVEKLFF. CDR3 DNA: TGTGCCAGCAGCTTAGTCGCGGGACATGTAGAAAAACTGTTTTTT.

The gene calls are TRBV9 and TRBJ1-1, with D tentatively TRBD1 (6 bases). V lost 3 bases and J lost 1, with 13 bases in between. This CDR3 comprises 15 residues. Per the germline V gene, CDR1 is SGDLS and CDR2 is YYNGEE. The CDR3 is CASSAEQGGNTEAFF. CDR3 coding DNA: TGTGCCAGCAGCGCCGAACAGGGTGGGAACACTGAAGCTTTCTTT.

This clone was seen only once. The V gene is TRBV29-1, the J gene TRBJ2-2; 7 nucleotides match TRBD1. Germline V gene data show CDR1 as SQVTM and CDR2 as ANQGSEA. The CDR3 contains 15 residues. The V segment lost 1 base and the J segment 4 bases; nucleotides outside the gene matches: 6. The DNA for the CDR3 is TGCAGCGTTGAAGGGAAACAGGGGAGCACCGGGGAGCTGTTTTTT. Its protein is CSVEGKQGSTGELFF.

This clone was recorded once. One end of the junction varies from germline; a read error may be responsible. The chain couples TRBV6-1 to TRBJ2-1; TRBD2 matches 7 bases. This CDR3 has 11 residues. Germline V gene data show CDR1 as MNHNS and CDR2 as SASEGT. Written as DNA, the CDR3 is TGTGCCAGCAGCTCAGCGGGACGGAAGGTCTTC. It encodes CASSSAGRKVF.